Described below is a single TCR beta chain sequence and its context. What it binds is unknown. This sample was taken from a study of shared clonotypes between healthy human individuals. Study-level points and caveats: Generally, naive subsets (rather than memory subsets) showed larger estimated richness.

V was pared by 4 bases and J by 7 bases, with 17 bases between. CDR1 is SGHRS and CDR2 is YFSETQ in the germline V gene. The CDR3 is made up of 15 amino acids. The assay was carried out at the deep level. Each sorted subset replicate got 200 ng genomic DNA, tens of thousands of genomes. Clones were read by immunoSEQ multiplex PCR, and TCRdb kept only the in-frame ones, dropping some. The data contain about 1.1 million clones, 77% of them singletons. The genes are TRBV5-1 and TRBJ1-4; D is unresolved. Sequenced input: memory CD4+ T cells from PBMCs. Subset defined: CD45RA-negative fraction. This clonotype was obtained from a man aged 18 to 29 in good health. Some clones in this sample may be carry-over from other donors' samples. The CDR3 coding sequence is TGCGCCAGCAGCCCAGCCGGACCCCGTGGTGAAAAACTGTTTTTT. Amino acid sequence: CASSPAGPRGEKLFF.